The present entry profiles one T cell receptor beta chain with its context. This sample was taken from a study of Tregs in tolerant kidney transplant recipients. Produced via immunoSEQ multiplex PCR; TCRdb's table is partial and in-frame only. The sample consists of 60,000 or so clones, roughly 85% of them appearing once. Germline V CDR1 and CDR2: GTSNPN, SVGIG (reference sequence). The CDR3 consists of 17 residues. V was clipped by 0 bases and J by 8 bases, with 25 bases between them. Unstimulated Tregs (CD4+CD25+CD127-) and CD4+CD25- non-Tregs were sorted from PBMCs. Sequencing used Tregs from blood, obtained before the transplant. This sequence originates from a human donor who received a combined kidney and bone marrow transplant. The chain carries TRBV30 and TRBJ1-2; D possibly corresponds to TRBD1 (5 bases). The CDR3: CAWSVLGPGKGSRGYTF. In DNA form, the CDR3 reads TGTGCCTGGAGTGTATTGGGACCAGGGAAGGGCTCGAGGGGCTACACCTTC.